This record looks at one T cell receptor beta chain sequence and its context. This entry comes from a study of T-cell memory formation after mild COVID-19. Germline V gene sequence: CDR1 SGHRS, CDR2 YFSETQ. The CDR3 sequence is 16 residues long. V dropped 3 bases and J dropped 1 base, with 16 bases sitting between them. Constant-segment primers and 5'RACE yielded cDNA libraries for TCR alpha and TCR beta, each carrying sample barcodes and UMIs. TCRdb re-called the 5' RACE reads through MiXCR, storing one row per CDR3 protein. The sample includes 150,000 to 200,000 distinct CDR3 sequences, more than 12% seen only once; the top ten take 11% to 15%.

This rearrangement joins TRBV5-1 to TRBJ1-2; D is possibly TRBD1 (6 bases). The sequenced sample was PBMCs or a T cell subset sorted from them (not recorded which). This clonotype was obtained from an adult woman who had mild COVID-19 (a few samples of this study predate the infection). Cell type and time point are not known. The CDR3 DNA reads TGCGCCAGCAGCTCGTCCGGGACAACCTATAACTATGGCTACACCTTC. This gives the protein CASSSSGTTYNYGYTF.